This TCR beta chain was profiled in a study of beta chain features in type 1 diabetes. Whole-study results and caveats: Shorter TCRB CDR3s, moderately but significantly so, marked every one of the four CD4+ subsets in Type 1 diabetes patients.

This clone was found many times. Antigen: not known. The isolated RNA, all of it, was reverse transcribed, so expressed TCRB transcripts were what got sequenced. The repertoire was sequenced with immunoSEQ multiplex PCR; TCRdb's copy has only in-frame clones and lacks some. The sample consists of about 150,000 clones, about 12% of them appearing once. The CDR3 is 14 residues long. Looked up from germline, CDR1 is ENHRY and CDR2 is SYGVKD. V dropped 0 bases and J dropped 2 bases, with 7 bases sitting between them. Input material: central memory CD4+ T cells from blood. The receptor was isolated from a man between 18 and 35 years old with type 1 diabetes. The chain joins TRBV10-3 to TRBJ2-5; D uncertain. CDR3 coding DNA: TGTGCCATCAGTGAGTCGAACCGGCAAGAGACCCAGTACTTC. It encodes CAISESNRQETQYF.